This T cell receptor (beta chain) was captured in a study of blood T cells in healthy people across ages. Germline V lookup: CDR1 SGHTA, CDR2 FQGNSA. This CDR3 is 14 amino acids long. Trimming took 6 bases from V and 2 from J, leaving 14 bases between them. Study-wide results and limits: A greater number of naive CD4+ cells and higher diversity distinguished long-lived donors from aged donors. Bulk PBMC profiling left naive and antigen-experienced comparisons inconclusive.

Alongside a J-beta primer mix, a sample-barcoded 5' primer served in a second PCR lasting about 7 to 11 cycles. A single record per CDR3 protein comes from TCRdb applying MiXCR to the 5' RACE reads. The data hold about 670,000 distinct CDR3 sequences, with around 41% observed a single time. This clonotype has more than one count but fewer than ten. What it binds is not known. This rearrangement joins TRBV7-2 to TRBJ2-7; D unresolved. The sample was blood. The source is an elderly man in good health. In DNA form, the CDR3 reads TGTGCCAGCAGTGCCCCTAGGGCAGCCTACGAGCAGTACTTC. Translation gives CASSAPRAAYEQYF.